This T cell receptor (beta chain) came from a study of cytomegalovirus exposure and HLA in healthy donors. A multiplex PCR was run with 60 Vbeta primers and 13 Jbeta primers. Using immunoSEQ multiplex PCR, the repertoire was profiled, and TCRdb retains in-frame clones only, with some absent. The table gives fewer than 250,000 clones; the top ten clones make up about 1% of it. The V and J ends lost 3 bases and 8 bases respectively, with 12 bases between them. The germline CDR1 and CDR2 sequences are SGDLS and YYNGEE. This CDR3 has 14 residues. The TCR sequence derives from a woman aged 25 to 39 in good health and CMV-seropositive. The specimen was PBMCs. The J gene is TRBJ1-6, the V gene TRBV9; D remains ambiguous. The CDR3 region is CASSDGSGYSPLHF. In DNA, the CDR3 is TGTGCCAGCAGCGACGGGTCGGGATATTCACCCCTCCACTTT.